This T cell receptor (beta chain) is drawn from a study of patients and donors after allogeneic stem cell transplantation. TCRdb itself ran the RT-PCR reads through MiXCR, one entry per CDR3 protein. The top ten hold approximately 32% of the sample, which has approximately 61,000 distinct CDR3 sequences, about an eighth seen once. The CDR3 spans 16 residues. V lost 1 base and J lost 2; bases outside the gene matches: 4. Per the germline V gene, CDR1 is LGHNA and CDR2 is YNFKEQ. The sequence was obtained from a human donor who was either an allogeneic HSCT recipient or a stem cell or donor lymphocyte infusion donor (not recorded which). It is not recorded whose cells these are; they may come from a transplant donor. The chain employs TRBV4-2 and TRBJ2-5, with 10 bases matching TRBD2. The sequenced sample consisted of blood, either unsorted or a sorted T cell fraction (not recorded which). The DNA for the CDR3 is TGTGCCAGCAGCCAAGGGAAACTAGCGGGACAAGAGACCCAGTACTTC. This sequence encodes CASSQGKLAGQETQYF.